This T cell receptor beta chain appears in the sequencing data of a study of cytomegalovirus exposure and HLA in healthy donors. This CDR3 has 14 residues. Germline loops: CDR1 SEHNR, CDR2 FQNEAQ (reference sequence). Trimming removed 4 bases from V and 0 bases from J, with 6 bases in between. Points from the study as a whole: The later analysis indicated that the majority of CMV-associated TCR beta chains appeared HLA-restricted. One variant, a missense change in DCLRE1C, was linked in a later analysis to TCR beta V- and J-gene trimming. Fewer N-insertions than the roughly 600-donor mean were reportedly shown by an Asian-associated ancestry cluster in a later analysis.

A multiplex PCR was run with 60 Vbeta primers and 13 Jbeta primers. Sequencing was performed with immunoSEQ multiplex PCR; in TCRdb, only in-frame clones are kept and a portion is missing. The table records 99,000 or so clones, 77% of them present only once. Concerning this clone: The antigen remains unidentified.

The sequence came from a woman between 35 and 50 years old in good health and CMV-seropositive. The sample consisted of PBMCs. The chain links TRBV7-9 to TRBJ1-4, with D hard to call. CDR3 loop: CASSSQATNEKLFF. CDR3 nucleotides: TGTGCCAGCAGCTCACAAGCAACTAATGAAAAACTGTTTTTT.